The source of this TCR beta chain is a study of blood T cell repertoires in COVID-19. Study-level background: Both acute and convalescent COVID-19 samples were obtained from the United States, Italy and Spain.

The CDR3 is 13 residues long. CDR1 and CDR2 (germline): SGHTA, FQGNSA. V lost 2 bases and J lost 5, with 9 bases in between. This table comes from immunoSEQ multiplex PCR, and its TCRdb copy is limited to in-frame clones, with some not included. The table includes around 90,000 clones, over 80% detected once. This clone appeared a single time. V usage is TRBV7-2 and J usage is TRBJ1-1, with TRBD1 as a possible D gene (6 bases). The sequence was obtained from a woman in her 70s with active or convalescent COVID-19. The material sequenced was peripheral blood. CDR3 DNA: TGTGCCAGCAGCTTAAGGGGGGGAACTGAAGCTTTCTTT. Translated: CASSLRGGTEAFF.